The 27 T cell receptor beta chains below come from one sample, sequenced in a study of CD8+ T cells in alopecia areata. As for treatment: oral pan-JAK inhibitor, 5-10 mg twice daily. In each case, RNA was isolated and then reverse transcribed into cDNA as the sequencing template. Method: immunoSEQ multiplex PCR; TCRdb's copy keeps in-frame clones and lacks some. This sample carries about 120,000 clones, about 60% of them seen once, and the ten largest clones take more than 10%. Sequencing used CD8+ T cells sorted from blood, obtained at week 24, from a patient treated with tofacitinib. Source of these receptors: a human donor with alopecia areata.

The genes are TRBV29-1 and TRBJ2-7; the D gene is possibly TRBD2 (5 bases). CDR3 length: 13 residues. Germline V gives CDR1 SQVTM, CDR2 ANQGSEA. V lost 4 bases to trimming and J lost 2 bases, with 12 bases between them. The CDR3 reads CSVGGDGTYEQYF. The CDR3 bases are TGCAGCGTTGGGGGAGACGGGACCTACGAGCAGTACTTC.

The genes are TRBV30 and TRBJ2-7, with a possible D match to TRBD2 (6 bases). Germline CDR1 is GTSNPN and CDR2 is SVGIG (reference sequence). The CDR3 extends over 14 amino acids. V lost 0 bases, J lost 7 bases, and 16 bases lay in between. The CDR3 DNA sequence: TGTGCCTGGAGTGTACTAGGAGGGAGCGGAGAGCAGTACTTC. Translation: CAWSVLGGSGEQYF. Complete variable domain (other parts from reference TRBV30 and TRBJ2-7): SQTIHQWPATLVQPVGSPLSLECTVEGTSNPNLYWYRQAAGRGLQLLFYSVGIGQISSEVPQNLSASRPQDRQFILSSKKLLLSDSGFYLCAWSVLGGSGEQYFGPGTRLTVT.

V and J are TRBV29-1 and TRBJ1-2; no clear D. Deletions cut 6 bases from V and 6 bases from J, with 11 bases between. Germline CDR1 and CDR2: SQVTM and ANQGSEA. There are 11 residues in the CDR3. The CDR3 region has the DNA TGCAGCGTCCAGGACGCGCATGGCTACACCTTC. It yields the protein CSVQDAHGYTF.

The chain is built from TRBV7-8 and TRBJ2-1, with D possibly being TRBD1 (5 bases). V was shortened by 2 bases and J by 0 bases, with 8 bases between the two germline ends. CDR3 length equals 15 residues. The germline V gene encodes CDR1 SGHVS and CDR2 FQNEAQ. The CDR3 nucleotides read TGTGCCAGCAGCTTACTTCAGGGCTCCTACAATGAGCAGTTCTTC. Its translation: CASSLLQGSYNEQFF.

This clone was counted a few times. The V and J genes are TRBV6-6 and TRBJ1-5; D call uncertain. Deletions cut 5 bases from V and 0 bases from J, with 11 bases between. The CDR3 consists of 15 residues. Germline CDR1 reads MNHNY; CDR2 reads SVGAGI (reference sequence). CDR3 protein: CASSEDEDSNQPQHF. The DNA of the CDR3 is TGTGCCAGCAGTGAGGACGAGGATAGCAATCAGCCCCAGCATTTT.

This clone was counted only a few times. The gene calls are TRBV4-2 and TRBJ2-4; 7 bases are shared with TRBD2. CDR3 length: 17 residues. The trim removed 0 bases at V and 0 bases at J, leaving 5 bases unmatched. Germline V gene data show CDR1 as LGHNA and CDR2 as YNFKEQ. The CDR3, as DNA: TGTGCCAGCAGCCAAGATCGACGGGGGGAAGCCAAAAACATTCAGTACTTC. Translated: CASSQDRRGEAKNIQYF.

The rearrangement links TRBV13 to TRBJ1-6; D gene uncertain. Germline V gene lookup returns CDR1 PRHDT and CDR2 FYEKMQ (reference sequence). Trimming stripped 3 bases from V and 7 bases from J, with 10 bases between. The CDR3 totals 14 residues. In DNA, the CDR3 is TGTGCCAGCAGCTTCAGAGAGACCAATTCACCCCTCCACTTT. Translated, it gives CASSFRETNSPLHF.

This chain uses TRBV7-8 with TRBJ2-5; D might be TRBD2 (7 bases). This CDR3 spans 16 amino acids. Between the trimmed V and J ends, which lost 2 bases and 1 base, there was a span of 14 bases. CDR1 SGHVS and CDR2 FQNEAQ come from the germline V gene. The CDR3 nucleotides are TGTGCCAGCAGCTTATGGTGGGGGGGCCTCCAAGAGACCCAGTACTTC. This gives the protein CASSLWWGGLQETQYF.

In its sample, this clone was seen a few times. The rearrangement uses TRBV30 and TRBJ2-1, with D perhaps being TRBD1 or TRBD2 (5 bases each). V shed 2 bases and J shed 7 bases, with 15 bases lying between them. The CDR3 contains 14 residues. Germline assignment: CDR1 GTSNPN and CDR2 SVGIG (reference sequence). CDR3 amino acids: CAWSPEGAGNEQFF. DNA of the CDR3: TGTGCCTGGAGTCCCGAGGGTGCAGGGAATGAGCAGTTCTTC. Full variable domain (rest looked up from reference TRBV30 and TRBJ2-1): SQTIHQWPATLVQPVGSPLSLECTVEGTSNPNLYWYRQAAGRGLQLLFYSVGIGQISSEVPQNLSASRPQDRQFILSSKKLLLSDSGFYLCAWSPEGAGNEQFFGPGTRLTVL.

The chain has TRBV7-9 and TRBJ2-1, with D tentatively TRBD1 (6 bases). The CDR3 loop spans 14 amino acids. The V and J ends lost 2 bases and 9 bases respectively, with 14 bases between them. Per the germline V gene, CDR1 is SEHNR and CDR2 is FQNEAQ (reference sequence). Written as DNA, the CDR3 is TGTGCCAGCAGCTTAAAAGTGGGGGCCCTTGAGCAGTTCTTC. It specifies CASSLKVGALEQFF.

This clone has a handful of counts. The CDR3 loop reads CASRPQGYYGYTF. The DNA for the CDR3 is TGTGCCAGCAGACCCCAAGGATACTATGGCTACACCTTC. V gene TRBV6-5 combines with J gene TRBJ1-2; no definite D call. This CDR3 has 13 residues. V was pared by 6 bases and J by 3 bases, with 11 bases between. From germline, CDR1 is MNHEY and CDR2 SVGAGI.

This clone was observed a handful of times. The CDR3 sequence: CASTPRGQGTNEQFF. CDR3 in DNA: TGCGCCAGCACTCCCAGGGGCCAGGGAACCAATGAGCAGTTCTTC. The chain links TRBV5-1 to TRBJ2-1; TRBD1 is a possible D gene (6 bases). The germline CDR1 and CDR2 sequences are SGHRS and YFSETQ. The CDR3 loop spans 15 amino acids. Trimming cost V 6 bases and J 6 bases, with 19 bases left between them.

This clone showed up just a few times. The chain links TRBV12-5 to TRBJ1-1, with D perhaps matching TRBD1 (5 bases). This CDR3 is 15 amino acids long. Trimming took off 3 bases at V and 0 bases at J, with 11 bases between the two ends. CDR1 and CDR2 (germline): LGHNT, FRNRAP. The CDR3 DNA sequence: TGTGCTAGTGGTTTTCTAGGGGAGGTGAACACTGAAGCTTTCTTT. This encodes CASGFLGEVNTEAFF.

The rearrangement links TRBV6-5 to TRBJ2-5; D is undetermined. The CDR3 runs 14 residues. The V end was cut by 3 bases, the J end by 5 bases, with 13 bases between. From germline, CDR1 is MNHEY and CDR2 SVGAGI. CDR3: CASSYYGAQETQYF. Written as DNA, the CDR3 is TGTGCCAGCAGTTATTACGGAGCCCAGGAGACCCAGTACTTC.

The CDR3 here is CASGLARIRDPGAFF. The CDR3 DNA sequence: TGTGCTAGTGGTTTGGCCCGGATCCGGGATCCGGGAGCTTTCTTT. The J gene is TRBJ1-1, the V gene TRBV12-5; no definite D call. The CDR3 runs to 15 residues. Germline-derived CDR1 and CDR2 are LGHNT and FRNRAP. The V gene lost 1 base and the J gene lost 10 bases, with 19 bases spanning the gap.

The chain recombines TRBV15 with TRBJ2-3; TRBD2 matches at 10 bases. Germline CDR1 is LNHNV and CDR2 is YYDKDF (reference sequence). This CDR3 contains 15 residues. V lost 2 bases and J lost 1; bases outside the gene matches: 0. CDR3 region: CATSRTSGGTDTQYF. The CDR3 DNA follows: TGTGCCACCAGCAGAACTAGCGGGGGCACAGATACGCAGTATTTT.

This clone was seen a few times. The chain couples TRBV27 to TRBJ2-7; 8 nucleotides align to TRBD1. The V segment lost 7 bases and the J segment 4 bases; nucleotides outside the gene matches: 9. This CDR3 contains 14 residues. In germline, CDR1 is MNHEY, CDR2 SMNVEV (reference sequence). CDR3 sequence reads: CASTATGALYEQYF. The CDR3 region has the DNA TGTGCCAGCACCGCGACAGGGGCCTTGTACGAGCAGTACTTC.

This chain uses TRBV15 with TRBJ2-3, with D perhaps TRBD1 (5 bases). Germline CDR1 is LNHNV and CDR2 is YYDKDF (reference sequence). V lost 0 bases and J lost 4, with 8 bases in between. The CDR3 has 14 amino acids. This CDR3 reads CATSREQGADTQYF. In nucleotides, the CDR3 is TGTGCCACCAGCAGAGAGCAGGGCGCAGATACGCAGTATTTT.

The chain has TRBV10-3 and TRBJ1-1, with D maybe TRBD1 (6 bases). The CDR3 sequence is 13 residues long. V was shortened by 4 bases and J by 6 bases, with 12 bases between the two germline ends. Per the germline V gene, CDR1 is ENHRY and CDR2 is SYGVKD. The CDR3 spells CAISGGAPPEAFF. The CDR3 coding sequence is TGTGCCATCAGTGGGGGGGCCCCACCTGAAGCTTTCTTT.

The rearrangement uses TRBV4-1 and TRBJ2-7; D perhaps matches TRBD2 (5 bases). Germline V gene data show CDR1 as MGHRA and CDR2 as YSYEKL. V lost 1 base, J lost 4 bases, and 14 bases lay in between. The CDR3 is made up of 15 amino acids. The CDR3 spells CASSQVPGSTYEQYF. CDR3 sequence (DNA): TGCGCCAGCAGCCAAGTTCCGGGGAGCACGTACGAGCAGTACTTC.

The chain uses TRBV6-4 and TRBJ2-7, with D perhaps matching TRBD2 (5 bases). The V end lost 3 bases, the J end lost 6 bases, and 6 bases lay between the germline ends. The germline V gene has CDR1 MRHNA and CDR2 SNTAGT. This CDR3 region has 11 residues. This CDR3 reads CASSELVEQYF. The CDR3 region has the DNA TGTGCCAGCAGTGAACTAGTCGAGCAGTACTTC.

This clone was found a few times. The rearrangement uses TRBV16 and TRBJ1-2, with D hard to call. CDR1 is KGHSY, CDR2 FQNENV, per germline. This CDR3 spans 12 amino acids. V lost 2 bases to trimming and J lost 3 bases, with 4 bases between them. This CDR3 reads CASSQADYGYTF. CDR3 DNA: TGTGCCAGCAGCCAAGCAGACTATGGCTACACCTTC. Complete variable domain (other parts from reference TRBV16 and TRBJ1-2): GEEVAQTPKHLVRGEGQKAKLYCAPIKGHSYVFWYQQVLKNEFKFLISFQNENVFDETGMPKERFSAKCLPNSPCSLEIQATKLEDSAVYFCASSQADYGYTFGSGTRLTVV.

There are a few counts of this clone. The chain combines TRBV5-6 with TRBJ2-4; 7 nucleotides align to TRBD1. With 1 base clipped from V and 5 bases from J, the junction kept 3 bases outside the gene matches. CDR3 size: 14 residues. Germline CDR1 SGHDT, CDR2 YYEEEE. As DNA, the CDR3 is TGTGCCAGCAGCTTGACAGGGGAAGAAAACATTCAGTACTTC. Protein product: CASSLTGEENIQYF.

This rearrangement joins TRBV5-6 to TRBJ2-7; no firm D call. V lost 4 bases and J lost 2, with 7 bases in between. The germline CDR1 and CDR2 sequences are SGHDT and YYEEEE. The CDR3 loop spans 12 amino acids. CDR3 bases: TGTGCCAGCAGCGTTCGGACCTACGAGCAGTACTTC. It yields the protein CASSVRTYEQYF.

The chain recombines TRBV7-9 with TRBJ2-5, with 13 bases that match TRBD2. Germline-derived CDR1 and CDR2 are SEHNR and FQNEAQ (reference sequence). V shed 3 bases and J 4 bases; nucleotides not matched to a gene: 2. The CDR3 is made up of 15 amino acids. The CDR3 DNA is TGTGCCAGCAGCTTGACTAGCGGGGGGCCAGAGACCCAGTACTTC. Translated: CASSLTSGGPETQYF.

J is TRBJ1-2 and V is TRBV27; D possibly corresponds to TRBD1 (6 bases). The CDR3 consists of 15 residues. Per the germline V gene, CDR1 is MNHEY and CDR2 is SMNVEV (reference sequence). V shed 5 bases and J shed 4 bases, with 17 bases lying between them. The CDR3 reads CASSPQQGVGYGYTF. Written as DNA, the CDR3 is TGTGCCAGCAGTCCCCAACAGGGAGTTGGCTATGGCTACACCTTC.

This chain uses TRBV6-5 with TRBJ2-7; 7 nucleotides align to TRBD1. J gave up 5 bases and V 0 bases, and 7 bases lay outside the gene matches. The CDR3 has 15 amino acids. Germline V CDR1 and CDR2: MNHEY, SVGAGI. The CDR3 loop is CASSYSGQALDEQYF. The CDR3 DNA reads TGTGCCAGCAGTTACTCCGGACAGGCCCTCGACGAGCAGTACTTC.